The rows below give T cell receptor beta chains drawn from one sample of a study of cytomegalovirus exposure and HLA in healthy donors. Produced via immunoSEQ multiplex PCR; TCRdb's table is partial and in-frame only. The data hold around 300,000 clones, with roughly 90% observed a single time. What was sequenced was PBMCs. Source of these receptors: a man aged 25 to 45 in good health and CMV-seronegative. Each CDR3 is given with its conserved first and last residue. A row's size may be missing; if present it is once, few, many or a size class.

cdr3_aa,v_call,clone_size,j_call
CASSPWAPVAAKNIQYF,TRBV18,NA,TRBJ2-4
CAWTQRADQPQHF,TRBV30,few,TRBJ1-5
CASSGDSVGYTF,TRBV5-1,NA,TRBJ1-2
CASLRGYRNTEAFF,TRBV28,NA,TRBJ1-1
CASSPGGGANEKLFF,TRBV7-9,once,TRBJ1-4
CASSEQPGLAYEQYF,TRBV6-4,NA,TRBJ2-7
CASRWDSVQETQYF,TRBV6-5,NA,TRBJ2-5
CASSWTGQNSPLHF,TRBV5-1,NA,TRBJ1-6
CASSYSRGTYGYTF,TRBV6-6,NA,TRBJ1-2
CASSPRTLNTGELFF,TRBV9,NA,TRBJ2-2
CASSNLAGVYEQYF,TRBV19,NA,TRBJ2-7
CASSLTGGLVEAFF,TRBV7-9,once,TRBJ1-1
CASSLDLGQGAYFSPQHF,TRBV11-3,once,TRBJ1-5
CASSLERGGSDTQYF,TRBV5-1,NA,TRBJ2-3
CASSLDSGGQADTQYF,TRBV5-1,NA,TRBJ2-3
CASKPKGPQRVTAETQYF,TRBV28,NA,TRBJ2-5
CASSLNTGELFF,TRBV7-9,few,TRBJ2-2
CAIRTGTGGGYEQYF,TRBV10-3,NA,TRBJ2-7
CASSTTSGGSFNEQFF,TRBV5-1,NA,TRBJ2-1
CASSPRDRAHEQYF,TRBV7-9,NA,TRBJ2-7
CASGLGAFGTVNSPLHF,TRBV12-5,NA,TRBJ1-6
CASSLEYGGSYEQYF,TRBV5-6,NA,TRBJ2-7